This T cell receptor (beta chain) came from a study of vaccination and CD4 T cells after COVID-19. Whole-study results and caveats: Convalescent patients had a median roughly 86% of post-vaccine SARS-CoV-2-reactive clones that were detected only after vaccination, not before it.

Remarks on this clonotype: Its antigen is unidentified.

Sequenced with the Oncomine TCR Beta short-read assay was DNA taken from cultured CD4+ T cells. TCRdb re-called the PCR reads with MiXCR, one entry per CDR3 protein. The sample carries 13,000 or so distinct CDR3 sequences, around 45% recorded once. The treatment is: approximately nine-day PBMC culture with coronavirus spike peptide pools or control peptides (ViraFEST assay). Negative selection was the method that isolated CD4+ T cells after around 10 days of culture. There are 11 residues in the CDR3. V lost 2 bases and J lost 3, with 2 bases in between. The germline V gene has CDR1 SGHDT and CDR2 YYEEEE.

V and J are TRBV5-6 and TRBJ2-5; D gene uncertain. This TCR came from a human donor who had recovered from COVID-19. The sequencing used CD4+ T cells from blood, cultured in vitro, collected after SARS-CoV-2 vaccination. CDR3 nucleotide sequence: TGTGCCAGCAGCTTAAAAGAGACCCAGTACTTC. Its translation is CASSLKETQYF.